The following is a T cell receptor (beta chain) sequence with its context. The antigen remains undetermined. The entry originates in a study of identical twins. Overall study results and limits: These conclusions were based on statistical analysis (cross-sectional, not following the same donors). Invariant populations such as MAIT and iNKT cells could partly muddle zero-insertion analyses.

A universal primer site arose from template switching, and cDNA bore unique molecular identifiers. From the 5' RACE reads, TCRdb called clonotypes with MiXCR, one entry per CDR3 protein. The data show approximately 600,000 distinct CDR3 sequences, less than 9% seen once. This CDR3 has 13 amino acids. The V gene's germline CDR1 is SQVTM and CDR2 ANQGSEA. Trimming left V 3 bases short and J 0 bases short, with 8 bases between. A further study also used this sample, focusing on yellow fever vaccine responses in identical twins. That paper states: Reportedly, twins' vaccine T cell responses looked partly convergent and partly personalized.

The TCR originated in a woman aged 18-29 years in good health. The chain has TRBV29-1 and TRBJ1-1, with D hard to call. The source material was PBMCs. This CDR3 reads CSVDPGLNTEAFF. The CDR3 bases are TGCAGCGTTGACCCCGGGTTGAACACTGAAGCTTTCTTT.